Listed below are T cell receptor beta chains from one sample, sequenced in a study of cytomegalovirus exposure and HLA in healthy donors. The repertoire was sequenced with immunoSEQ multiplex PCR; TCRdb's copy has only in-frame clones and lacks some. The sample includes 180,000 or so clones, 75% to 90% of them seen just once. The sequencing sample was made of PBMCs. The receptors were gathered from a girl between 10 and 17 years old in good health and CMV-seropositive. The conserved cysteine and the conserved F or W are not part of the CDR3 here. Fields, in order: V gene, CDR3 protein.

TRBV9	ASSLTGEPNTGELF
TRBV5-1	ASSWGLGTANTGELF
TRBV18	ASSPPTGANYGYT
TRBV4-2	ASSRLLTMNTEAF
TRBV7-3	ASSYGTTVAETQY
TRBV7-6	ASSLGDNEQF
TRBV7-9	ASSLCGASYEQY
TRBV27	ASSISHTGTAYGYT
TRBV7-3	ASSAPGLAGVGNEQF
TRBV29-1	SVEVVAEQF
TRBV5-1	ASSRGQGNTEAF
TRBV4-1	ASSRGGVVRAGDEQY
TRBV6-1	ASRRRIDNSPLH
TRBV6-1	ASRTTGWNTGELF
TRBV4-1	ASSLQLELGEQY
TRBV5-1	ASSPGRGGRAFYEQY
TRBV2	ASGRVAGQRYEQY
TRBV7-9	ASSLVGGPASEQY
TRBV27	ASSFVEREKRGYT
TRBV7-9	ASSPRLDRSYEQY